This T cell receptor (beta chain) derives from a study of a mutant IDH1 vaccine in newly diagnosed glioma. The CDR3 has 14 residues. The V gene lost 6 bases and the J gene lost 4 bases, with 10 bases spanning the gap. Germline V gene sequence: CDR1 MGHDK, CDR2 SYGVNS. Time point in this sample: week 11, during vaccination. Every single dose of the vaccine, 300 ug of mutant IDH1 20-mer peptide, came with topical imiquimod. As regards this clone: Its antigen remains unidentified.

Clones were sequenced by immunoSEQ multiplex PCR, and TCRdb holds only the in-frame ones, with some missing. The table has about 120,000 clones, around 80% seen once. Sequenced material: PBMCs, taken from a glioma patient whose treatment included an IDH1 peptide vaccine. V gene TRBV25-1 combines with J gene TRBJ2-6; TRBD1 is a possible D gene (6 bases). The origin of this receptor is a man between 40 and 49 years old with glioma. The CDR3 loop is CASRGAGGANVLTF. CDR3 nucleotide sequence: TGTGCCAGCAGGGGGGCAGGCGGGGCCAACGTCCTGACTTTC.